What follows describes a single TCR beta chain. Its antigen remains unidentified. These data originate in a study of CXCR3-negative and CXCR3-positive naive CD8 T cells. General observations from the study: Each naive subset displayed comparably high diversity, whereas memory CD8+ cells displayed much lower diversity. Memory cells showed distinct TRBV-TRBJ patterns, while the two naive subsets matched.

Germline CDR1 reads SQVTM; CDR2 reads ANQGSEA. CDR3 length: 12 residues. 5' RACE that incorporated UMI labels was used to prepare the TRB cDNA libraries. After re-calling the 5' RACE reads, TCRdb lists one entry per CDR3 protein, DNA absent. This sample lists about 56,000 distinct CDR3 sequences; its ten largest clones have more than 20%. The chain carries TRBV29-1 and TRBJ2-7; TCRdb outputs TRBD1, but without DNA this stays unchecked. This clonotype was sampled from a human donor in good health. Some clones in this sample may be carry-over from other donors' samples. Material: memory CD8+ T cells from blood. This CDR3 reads CSVRQSTYEQYF.